These 10 T cell receptor beta chains share one sample of origin, sequenced in a study of PD-L1 blockade in urothelial cancer. Generated by immunoSEQ multiplex PCR, the TCRdb table keeps only in-frame clones and is missing some. Among about 88,000 clones, more than 85% were seen once, and the ten largest hold roughly 9.4%. Sequencing was performed on PBMCs, taken around atezolizumab (anti-PD-L1) treatment. These receptors originate from a man aged 55 to 70 with urothelial cancer.

This sequence joins TRBV7-8 and TRBJ1-1; the match to TRBD1 covers 7 bases. The J segment lost 0 bases and the V segment lost 5 bases, leaving 9 bases of the junction unmatched. The CDR3 spans 16 residues. CDR1 and CDR2 from the germline V gene are SGHVS and FQNEAQ. CDR3 loop: CASSRPGTALNTEAFF. The CDR3 region has the DNA TGTGCCAGCAGCCGCCCGGGGACAGCTTTGAACACTGAAGCTTTCTTT.

The rearrangement joins TRBV5-1 to TRBJ1-1, with D tentatively TRBD1 (5 bases). V was trimmed by 4 bases and J by 6 bases, leaving 19 bases between them. Germline CDR1 SGHRS, CDR2 YFSETQ. The CDR3 spans 15 residues. The CDR3 here is CASSRAGEITAEAFF. DNA of the CDR3: TGCGCCAGCAGCCGGGCGGGGGAGATAACGGCTGAAGCTTTCTTT.

The rearrangement joins TRBV18 to TRBJ1-2, with D unclear. There are 13 residues in the CDR3. Germline V lookup: CDR1 KGHSH, CDR2 LQKENI. The V end was cut by 3 bases, the J end by 2 bases, with 7 bases between. For the CDR3, the DNA is TGTGCCAGCTCACCTACAGAAAACTATGGCTACACCTTC. It yields the protein CASSPTENYGYTF.

The chain joins TRBV9 to TRBJ1-1; 7 positions match TRBD1. The germline CDR1 and CDR2 sequences are SGDLS and YYNGEE. V was clipped by 3 bases and J by 1 base; unmatched bases: 6. CDR3 size: 15 residues. This chain's CDR3 is CASSARQGGNTEAFF. The CDR3 DNA reads TGTGCCAGCAGCGCCCGACAGGGTGGGAACACTGAAGCTTTCTTT.

This chain links TRBV25-1 with TRBJ2-5; D is unclear. Germline CDR1 and CDR2: MGHDK and SYGVNS. The CDR3 extends over 12 amino acids. Trimming removed 1 base from V and 6 bases from J, with 6 bases in between. The CDR3 DNA follows: TGTGCCAGCAGTGAATCCCCCAAGACCCAGTACTTC. Amino acid sequence: CASSESPKTQYF.

J is TRBJ2-2 and V is TRBV27; 7 bases fit TRBD1. The CDR3 has 15 residues. Germline values: CDR1 MNHEY, CDR2 SMNVEV (reference sequence). Trimming at V came to 6 bases and at J to 0 bases, leaving 4 bases not matched to a gene. The CDR3, as DNA: TGTGCCAGCAGCCCCGGGACAGCGAACACCGGGGAGCTGTTTTTT. Its protein is CASSPGTANTGELFF.

The chain is built from TRBV5-1 and TRBJ2-7, with 11 bases matching TRBD2. The CDR3 has 14 residues. The germline gives CDR1 SGHRS, CDR2 YFSETQ. Trimming took 3 bases from V and 5 from J; bases not matched to a gene: 4. The CDR3 bases are TGCGCCAGCAGCTCAATGACTAGCGGGAACGAGCAGTACTTC. This sequence encodes CASSSMTSGNEQYF.

The chain couples TRBV6-6 to TRBJ2-1; a possible D gene is TRBD1 (6 bases). Trimming took 11 bases from V and 4 from J, leaving 15 bases between them. This CDR3 is 13 amino acids long. Germline CDR1 reads MNHNY; CDR2 reads SVGAGI (reference sequence). The CDR3 sequence: CASLGGPYNEQFF. In nucleotides, the CDR3 is TGTGCCTCGTTAGGGGGACCTTACAATGAGCAGTTCTTC.

This chain connects TRBV6-4 to TRBJ2-1; a weak D match, TRBD2 (6 bases). With 3 bases removed from V and 7 bases from J, the gap between germline ends came to 13 bases. CDR3 length equals 14 residues. Germline V gives CDR1 MRHNA, CDR2 SNTAGT. The CDR3 loop reads CASSDGGTQNEQFF. The DNA for the CDR3 is TGTGCCAGCAGTGATGGGGGGACTCAGAATGAGCAGTTCTTC.

This clone has only a few counts. CDR3 bases: TGTGCCAGCAGCTCGCGTAGTAGCGGTCCCTACGAGCAGTACTTC. Translated: CASSSRSSGPYEQYF. The V and J genes are TRBV7-2 and TRBJ2-7, with D perhaps TRBD2 (6 bases). The CDR3 runs to 15 residues. Germline CDR1 reads SGHTA; CDR2 reads FQGNSA. Between the trimmed V and J ends, which lost 4 bases and 2 bases, there was a span of 15 bases. The full variable domain, rest sourced from reference TRBV7-2 and TRBJ2-7, is GAGVSQSPSNKVTEKGKDVELRCDPISGHTALYWYRQSLGQGLEFLIYFQGNSAPDKSGLPSDRFSAERTGGSVSTLTIQRTQQEDSAVYLCASSSRSSGPYEQYFGPGTRLTVT.